This is a list of T cell receptor beta chains from one sample in a study of cytomegalovirus exposure and HLA in healthy donors. Sequenced by immunoSEQ multiplex PCR; TCRdb stores in-frame clones only, minus some. The data contain about 120,000 clones, under 70% of them singletons. The sequenced sample consisted of PBMCs. The receptors stem from a man between 18 and 35 years old in good health and CMV-seronegative. Each CDR3 is given with its conserved first and last residue. A D gene is named only where the DNA matches it firmly. Clone size is shown for a subset of rows, as once, few, many or a class of expanded clone.

v_gene: TRBV2
j_gene: TRBJ2-7
abundance: -
d_gene: -
len: 13
CDR3nt: TGTGCCAGCAGCCGGGGTCGCGCCAACGAGCAGTACTTC
CDR3aa: CASSRGRANEQYF

v_gene: TRBV6-4
j_gene: TRBJ2-2
abundance: few
d_gene: -
len: 16
CDR3nt: TGTGCCAGCAGTGACTCTGTACTAGCTAGGACCGGGGAGCTGTTTTTT
CDR3aa: CASSDSVLARTGELFF

v_gene: TRBV9
j_gene: TRBJ2-7
abundance: -
d_gene: -
len: 15
CDR3nt: TGTGCCAGCAGCCCCACGGGGGACCCTTTGAGGGAGCAGTACTTC
CDR3aa: CASSPTGDPLREQYF

v_gene: TRBV6-1
j_gene: TRBJ1-2
abundance: -
d_gene: TRBD1
len: 13
CDR3nt: TGTGCCAGCAGTGACAGGGGGAGTCTTGGCTACACCTTC
CDR3aa: CASSDRGSLGYTF

v_gene: TRBV28
j_gene: TRBJ1-4
abundance: -
d_gene: -
len: 14
CDR3nt: TGTGCCAGCGGGCCTGGAGGGCCGAAAGAAAAACTGTTTTTT
CDR3aa: CASGPGGPKEKLFF

v_gene: TRBV6-1
j_gene: TRBJ2-7
abundance: few
d_gene: TRBD1
len: 15
CDR3nt: TGTGCCAGCAGCCTCGACAGGGGAAATTCCTACGAGCAGTACTTC
CDR3aa: CASSLDRGNSYEQYF

v_gene: TRBV5-1
j_gene: TRBJ2-7
abundance: -
d_gene: -
len: 16
CDR3nt: TGCGCCAGCAGCTTGGTAAGGTCAGGGGAAATCTACGAGCAGTACTTC
CDR3aa: CASSLVRSGEIYEQYF

v_gene: TRBV2
j_gene: TRBJ2-2
abundance: -
d_gene: TRBD2
len: 15
CDR3nt: TGTGCCAGCAGTCAGCGACTAGCGAAAACCGGGGAGCTGTTTTTT
CDR3aa: CASSQRLAKTGELFF

v_gene: TRBV9
j_gene: TRBJ2-1
abundance: once
d_gene: -
len: 13
CDR3nt: TGTGCCAGCAGCGGAGCAGGGGGGAGAGCGCAGTTCTTC
CDR3aa: CASSGAGGRAQFF

v_gene: TRBV5-8
j_gene: TRBJ1-5
abundance: -
d_gene: -
len: 14
CDR3nt: TGTGCCAGCAGCTTGTTAGTGATGAATCAGCCCCAGCATTTT
CDR3aa: CASSLLVMNQPQHF

v_gene: TRBV11-3
j_gene: TRBJ2-5
abundance: -
d_gene: -
len: 12
CDR3nt: TGTGCCAGCAGCTTAGACGGGGAGACCCAGTACTTC
CDR3aa: CASSLDGETQYF

v_gene: TRBV11-2
j_gene: TRBJ2-7
abundance: -
d_gene: -
len: 15
CDR3nt: TGTGCCAGCAGCCTAGAACGGGGGGCTGTATACGAGCAGTACTTC
CDR3aa: CASSLERGAVYEQYF

v_gene: TRBV5-6
j_gene: TRBJ2-1
abundance: -
d_gene: -
len: 14
CDR3nt: TGTGCCAGCAGCGGGAGGCAGTCCTACAATGAGCAGTTCTTC
CDR3aa: CASSGRQSYNEQFF